This T cell receptor (beta chain) appears in the sequencing data of a study of T cell responses to AZD1222 COVID-19 vaccine. Study-level points and caveats: Clonal diversity may have been underestimated, and the donors were mostly white British, with more females than males. Spike-specific TCR breadth and depth went up after people got two AZD1222 doses. Within unmutated variant regions lay the reported targets of nearly half of spike-specific TCRs.

With regard to this clone: Its antigen is unidentified.

Method: immunoSEQ multiplex PCR; TCRdb's copy keeps in-frame clones and lacks some. Here the sample spans 100,000 to 120,000 clones, around nine tenths being singletons. Germline V gene lookup returns CDR1 WNHNN and CDR2 SYGVQD (reference sequence). V was trimmed by 3 bases and J by 6 bases, leaving 17 bases between them. This CDR3 contains 15 residues. The clonotype originates from an adult who received the AZD1222 COVID-19 vaccine. The rearrangement links TRBV10-1 to TRBJ1-2, with D maybe TRBD1 (6 bases). The starting material was peripheral blood, obtained 28 days after the second AZD1222 dose. The CDR3 loop is CASSDRTGISDGYTF. The CDR3 DNA follows: TGCGCCAGCAGTGACCGTACAGGGATTTCGGATGGCTACACCTTC.